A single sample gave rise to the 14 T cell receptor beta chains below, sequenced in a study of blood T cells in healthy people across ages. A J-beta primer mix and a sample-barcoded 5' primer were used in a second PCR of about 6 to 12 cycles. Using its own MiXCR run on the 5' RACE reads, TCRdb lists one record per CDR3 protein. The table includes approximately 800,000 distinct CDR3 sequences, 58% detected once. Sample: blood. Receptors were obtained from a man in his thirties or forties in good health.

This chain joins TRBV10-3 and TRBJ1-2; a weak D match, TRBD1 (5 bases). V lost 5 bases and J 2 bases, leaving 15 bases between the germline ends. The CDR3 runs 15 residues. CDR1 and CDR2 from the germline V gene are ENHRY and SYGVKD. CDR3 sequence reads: CAISQPGRGNYGYTF. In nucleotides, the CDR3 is TGTGCCATCAGTCAGCCGGGACGGGGGAACTATGGCTACACCTTC.

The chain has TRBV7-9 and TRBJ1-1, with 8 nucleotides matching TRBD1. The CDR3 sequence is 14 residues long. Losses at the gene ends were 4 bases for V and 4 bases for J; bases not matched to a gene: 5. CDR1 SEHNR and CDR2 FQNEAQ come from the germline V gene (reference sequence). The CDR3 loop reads CASSWGQVGTEAFF. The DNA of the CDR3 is TGTGCCAGCAGCTGGGGACAGGTCGGCACTGAAGCTTTCTTT.

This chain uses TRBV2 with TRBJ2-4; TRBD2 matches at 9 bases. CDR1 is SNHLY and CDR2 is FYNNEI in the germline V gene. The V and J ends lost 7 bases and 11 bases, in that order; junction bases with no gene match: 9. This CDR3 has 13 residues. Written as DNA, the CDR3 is TGTGCCAGCACCGCGGGAGGGCTTAGTGTTCAGTACTTC. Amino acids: CASTAGGLSVQYF.

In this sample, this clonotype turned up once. The CDR3, as DNA: TGTGCCAGCAGTTTAGGAACCGGACTCCTCGCCCCTACAGATACGCAGTATTTT. Protein product: CASSLGTGLLAPTDTQYF. J is TRBJ2-3 and V is TRBV28; weak D call: TRBD2 (5 bases). CDR3 size: 18 residues. Germline CDR1 is MDHEN and CDR2 is SYDVKM. Trimming pared 2 bases from V and 3 bases from J, leaving 21 bases between.

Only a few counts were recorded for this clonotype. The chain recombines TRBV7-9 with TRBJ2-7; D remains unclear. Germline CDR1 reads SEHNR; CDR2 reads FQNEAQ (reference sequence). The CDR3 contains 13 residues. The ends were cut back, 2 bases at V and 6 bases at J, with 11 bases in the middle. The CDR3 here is CASSLTGLREQYF. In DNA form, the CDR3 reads TGTGCCAGCAGCTTAACGGGCCTCCGCGAGCAGTACTTC.

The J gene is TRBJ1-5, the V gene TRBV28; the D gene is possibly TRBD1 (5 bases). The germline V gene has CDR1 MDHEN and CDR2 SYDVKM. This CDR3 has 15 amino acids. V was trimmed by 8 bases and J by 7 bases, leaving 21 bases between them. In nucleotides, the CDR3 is TGTGCCAGCCGCGGCGCCGATACAGGTCAACAGCCCCAGCATTTT. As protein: CASRGADTGQQPQHF.

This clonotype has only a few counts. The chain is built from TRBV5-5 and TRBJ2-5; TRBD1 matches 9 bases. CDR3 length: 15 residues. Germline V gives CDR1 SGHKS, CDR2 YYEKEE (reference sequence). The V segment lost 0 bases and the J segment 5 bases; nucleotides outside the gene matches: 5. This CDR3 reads CASSLEGTGSETQYF. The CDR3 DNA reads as TGTGCCAGCAGCTTGGAAGGGACAGGGTCCGAGACCCAGTACTTC. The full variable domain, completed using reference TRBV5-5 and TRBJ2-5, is DAGVTQSPTHLIKTRGQQVTLRCSPISGHKSVSWYQQVLGQGPQFIFQYYEKEERGRGNFPDRFSARQFPNYSSELNVNALLLGDSALYLCASSLEGTGSETQYFGPGTRLLVL.

The DNA of the CDR3 is TGTGCCAGCAGCGTAGCTCCAGGGGAAAGCTCCTACGAGCAGTACTTC. The encoded protein is CASSVAPGESSYEQYF. The chain combines TRBV9 with TRBJ2-4; D is possibly TRBD1 (6 bases). The end of the DNA is better explained by TRBJ2-7, so the J call may be wrong. The length of the CDR3 is 16 residues. Germline values: CDR1 SGDLS, CDR2 YYNGEE.

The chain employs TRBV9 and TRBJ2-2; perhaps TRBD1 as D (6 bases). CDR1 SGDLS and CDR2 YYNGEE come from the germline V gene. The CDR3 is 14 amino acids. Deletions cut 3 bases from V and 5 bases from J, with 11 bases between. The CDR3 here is CASSGGPNTGELFF. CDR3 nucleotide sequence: TGTGCCAGCAGCGGGGGGCCAAATACCGGGGAGCTGTTTTTT.

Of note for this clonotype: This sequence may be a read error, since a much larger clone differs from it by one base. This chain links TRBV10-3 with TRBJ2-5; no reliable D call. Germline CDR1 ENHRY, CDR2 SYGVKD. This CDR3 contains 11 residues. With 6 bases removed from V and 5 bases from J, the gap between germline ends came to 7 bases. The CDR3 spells CAISPGETQYF. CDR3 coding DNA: TGTGCCATCAGCCCCGGGGAGACCCAGTACTTC.

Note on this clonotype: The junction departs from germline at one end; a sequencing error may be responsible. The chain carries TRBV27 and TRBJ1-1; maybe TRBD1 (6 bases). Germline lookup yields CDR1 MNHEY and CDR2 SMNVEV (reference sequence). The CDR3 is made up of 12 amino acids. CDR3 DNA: TGTGCCAACAGTTTATGGACCAGGGGAGCTTTCTTT. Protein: CANSLWTRGAFF.

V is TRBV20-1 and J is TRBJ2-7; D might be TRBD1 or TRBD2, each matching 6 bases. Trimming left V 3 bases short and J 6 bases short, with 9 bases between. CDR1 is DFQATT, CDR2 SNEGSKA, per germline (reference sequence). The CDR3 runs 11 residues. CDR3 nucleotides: TGCAGTGCTAGTGGAGGGGGCGAGCAGTACTTC. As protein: CSASGGGEQYF.

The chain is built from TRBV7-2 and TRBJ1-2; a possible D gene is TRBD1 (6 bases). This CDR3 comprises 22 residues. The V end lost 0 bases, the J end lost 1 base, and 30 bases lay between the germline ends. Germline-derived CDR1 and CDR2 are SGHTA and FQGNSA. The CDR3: CASSLAPGLEETQGPSNYGYTF. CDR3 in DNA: TGTGCCAGCAGCTTAGCCCCCGGGTTGGAAGAGACCCAGGGGCCAAGTAACTATGGCTACACCTTC.

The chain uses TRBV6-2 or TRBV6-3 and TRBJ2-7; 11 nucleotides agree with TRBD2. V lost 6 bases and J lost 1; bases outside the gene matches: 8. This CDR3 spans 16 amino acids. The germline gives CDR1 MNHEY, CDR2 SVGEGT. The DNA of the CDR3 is TGTGCCAGCAGGGATATAGCGGGAGGGACTTCCTACGAGCAGTACTTC. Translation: CASRDIAGGTSYEQYF.